This T cell receptor (beta chain) was sequenced for a study of OX40 agonist ivuxolimab in advanced cancers. Study information: Dose-escalation patients' cancers were hepatocellular carcinoma, melanoma, renal cell or head and neck cancer. Study-level points and caveats: Circulating CD4+ and CD8+ T cells showed clonal expansion by week 6 at 0.1 to 3.0 mg/kg. In the 0.1-3.0 mg/kg groups, partial responders showed among the lowest expansion.

Sequencing used immunoSEQ multiplex PCR; TCRdb keeps in-frame clones, though not all of them. The sample gives about 38,000 clones, roughly 80% of which show up once; approximately 21% is in the top ten. Excluded were patients having autoimmune disease history or systemic immunosuppression. The CDR3 runs to 13 residues. Trimming pared 4 bases from V and 0 bases from J, leaving 6 bases between. CDR1 is SGHTA, CDR2 FQGNSA, per germline. About this clone: Its target is unknown.

This chain connects TRBV7-2 to TRBJ1-1; D remains ambiguous. The receptor comes from an adult with an advanced solid tumor such as melanoma, head and neck, liver or kidney cancer. Sequenced here: CD4+ or CD8+ T cells sorted from blood, sampled in a trial of the OX40 agonist ivuxolimab. The CDR3 reads CASSSAVNTEAFF. The CDR3 DNA reads as TGTGCCAGCAGCTCCGCAGTGAACACTGAAGCTTTCTTT.